A selection of T cell receptor beta chains follows, all from one sample in a study of regulatory T cells in long-lasting Graves disease. A single record per CDR3 protein comes from TCRdb applying MiXCR to the multiplex PCR reads. Of about 240,000 distinct CDR3 sequences in the sample, over 20% were seen once. The input for sequencing was peripheral blood mononuclear cells (PBMCs), taken at new diagnosis, from a patient treated with antithyroid drugs. Receptor source: a female donor with Graves disease. CDR3s leave out the opening cysteine and the closing phenylalanine or tryptophan. Fields, in order: V gene, CDR3 protein.

TRBV12-3/TRBV12-4,ASSLGQIANTGELF
TRBV3-1,ASSQDGGIDNEQF
TRBV6-2/TRBV6-3,ASSPLAGGNEQY
TRBV18,ASSRGRNEQF
TRBV5-1,ASSSLDREGYT
TRBV4-3,ASSPRLSEGGQPQH
TRBV6-2/TRBV6-3,ASSYSWRELTDTQY
TRBV20-1,SARTREASYEQY
TRBV27,ASRLSGRGYNEQF
TRBV4-3,ASSQSGTKGYEQY
TRBV20-1,SAQTSGGVKNIQY
TRBV12-5,ASGPGPPNYGYT
TRBV20-1,SASSDTGELF
TRBV6-5,ASSYGRETEAF
TRBV2,ASSVVEDPLNEQF
TRBV20-1,SARRTARTNTGELF
TRBV7-2,ASSFSAVSGANVLT
TRBV27,ASSTDRGNYGYT
TRBV6-5,ASSSTDRAGGELF
TRBV4-3,ASSQGRRDTQY
TRBV2,ASSAQGDSLQSTQY
TRBV4-2,ASSQDPLGIEKLF
TRBV7-3,ASSPSFGETQY
TRBV20-1,SALRTYYNEQF
TRBV7-9,ASSLPGLAPERNEQF
TRBV20-1,SAIYRGDTEAF
TRBV7-2,ASSPERDTQY